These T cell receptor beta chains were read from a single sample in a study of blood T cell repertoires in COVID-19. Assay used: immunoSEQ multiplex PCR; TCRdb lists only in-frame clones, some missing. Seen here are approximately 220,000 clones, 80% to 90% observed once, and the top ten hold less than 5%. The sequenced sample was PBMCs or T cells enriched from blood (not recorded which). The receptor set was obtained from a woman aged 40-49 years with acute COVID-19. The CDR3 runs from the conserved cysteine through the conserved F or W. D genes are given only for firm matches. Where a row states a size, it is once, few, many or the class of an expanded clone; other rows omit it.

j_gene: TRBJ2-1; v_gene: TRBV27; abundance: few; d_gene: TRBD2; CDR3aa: CASSWATSGYNEQFF; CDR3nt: TGTGCCAGCAGTTGGGCGACTAGCGGTTACAATGAGCAGTTCTTC
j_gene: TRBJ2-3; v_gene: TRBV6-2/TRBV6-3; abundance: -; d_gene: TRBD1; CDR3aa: CASSYSYRGVDTQYF; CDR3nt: TGTGCCAGCAGTTACTCCTACAGGGGAGTAGATACGCAGTATTTT
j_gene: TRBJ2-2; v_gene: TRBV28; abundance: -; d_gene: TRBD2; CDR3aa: CASLSLAGGPGTGELFF; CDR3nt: TGTGCCAGCCTTTCCCTAGCGGGAGGGCCGGGCACCGGGGAGCTGTTTTTT
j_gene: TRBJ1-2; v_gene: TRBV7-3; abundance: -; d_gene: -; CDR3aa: CASSLNWSGKHGYTF; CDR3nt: TGTGCCAGCAGCTTAAATTGGAGCGGCAAGCATGGCTACACCTTC
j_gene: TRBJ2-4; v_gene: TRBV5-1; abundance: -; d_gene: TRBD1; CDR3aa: CASSRDREMSIQYF; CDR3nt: TGCGCCAGCTCCCGGGACAGGGAGATGAGCATTCAGTACTTC
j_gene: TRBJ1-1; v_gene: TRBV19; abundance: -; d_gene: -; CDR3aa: CASSIGDSPNTEAFF; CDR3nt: TGTGCCAGTAGTATAGGCGACAGCCCGAACACTGAAGCTTTCTTT
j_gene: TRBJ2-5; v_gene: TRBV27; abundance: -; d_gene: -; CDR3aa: CASSLSYYRETQYF; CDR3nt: TGTGCCAGCAGTTTATCATATTACCGGGAGACCCAGTACTTC
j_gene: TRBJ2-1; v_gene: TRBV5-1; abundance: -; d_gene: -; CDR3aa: CASSPSETRRNEQFF; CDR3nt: TGCGCCAGCAGTCCTAGCGAGACGCGACGCAATGAGCAGTTCTTC
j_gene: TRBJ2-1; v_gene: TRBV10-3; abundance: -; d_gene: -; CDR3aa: CAISQGNEQFF; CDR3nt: TGTGCCATCAGTCAGGGCAATGAGCAGTTCTTC
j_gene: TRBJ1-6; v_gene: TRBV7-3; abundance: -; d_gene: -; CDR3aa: CASSPMEGSPLHF; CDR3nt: TGTGCCAGCAGCCCCATGGAGGGTTCACCCCTCCACTTT
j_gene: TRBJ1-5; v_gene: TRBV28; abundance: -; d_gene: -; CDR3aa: CASSPQSVILHTQPQHF; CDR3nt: TGTGCCAGCAGTCCCCAGAGCGTTATACTCCACACTCAGCCCCAGCATTTT
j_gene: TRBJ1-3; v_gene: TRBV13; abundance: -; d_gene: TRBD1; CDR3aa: CASSLASGGSGNTIYF; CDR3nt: TGTGCCAGCAGCTTAGCGTCAGGGGGTTCTGGAAACACCATATATTTT
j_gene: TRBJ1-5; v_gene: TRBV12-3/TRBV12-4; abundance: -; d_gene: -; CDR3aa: CASRLLGQPQHF; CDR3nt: TGTGCCAGCCGGTTGCTAGGACAGCCCCAGCATTTT
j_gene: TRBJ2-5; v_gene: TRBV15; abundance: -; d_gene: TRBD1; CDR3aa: CATSRVIMVRGLGETQYF; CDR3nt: TGTGCCACCAGCAGAGTCATAATGGTCAGGGGGCTCGGGGAGACCCAGTACTTC
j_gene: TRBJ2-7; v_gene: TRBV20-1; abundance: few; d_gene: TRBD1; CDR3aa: CSASDRNEQYF; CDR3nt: TGCAGTGCTTCGGACAGGAACGAGCAGTACTTC
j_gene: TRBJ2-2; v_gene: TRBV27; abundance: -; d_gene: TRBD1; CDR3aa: CASRPWTGGDGELFF; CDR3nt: TGTGCCAGCAGACCTTGGACAGGGGGCGACGGGGAGCTGTTTTTT
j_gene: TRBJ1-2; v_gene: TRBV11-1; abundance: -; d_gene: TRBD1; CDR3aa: CASSGPDRGNGYTF; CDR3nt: TGTGCCAGCAGCGGACCGGACAGGGGAAATGGCTACACCTTC
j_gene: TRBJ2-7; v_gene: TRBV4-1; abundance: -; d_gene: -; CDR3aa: CASSQESGRAAYEQYF; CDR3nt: TGCGCCAGCAGCCAAGAAAGTGGGCGGGCAGCCTACGAGCAGTACTTC
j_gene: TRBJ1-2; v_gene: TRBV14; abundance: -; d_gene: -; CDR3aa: CASSQGASGYTF; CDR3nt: TGTGCCAGCAGCCAAGGGGCGAGCGGCTACACCTTC
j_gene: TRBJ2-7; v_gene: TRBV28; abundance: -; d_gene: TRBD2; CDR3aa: CASSFYAGVEKQYF; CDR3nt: TGTGCCAGCAGTTTTTATGCGGGGGTAGAAAAGCAGTACTTC
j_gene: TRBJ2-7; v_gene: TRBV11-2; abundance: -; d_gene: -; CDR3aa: CASSFTTGDEQYF; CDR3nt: TGTGCCAGCAGCTTTACTACCGGGGACGAGCAGTACTTC
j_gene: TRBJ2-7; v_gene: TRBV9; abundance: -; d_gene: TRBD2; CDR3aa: CASSVDPGRTVYEQYF; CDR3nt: TGTGCCAGCAGCGTAGACCCCGGGAGGACCGTTTACGAGCAGTACTTC
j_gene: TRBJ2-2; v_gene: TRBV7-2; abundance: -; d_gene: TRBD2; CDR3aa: CASSARLSLAGVGPGELFF; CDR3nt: TGTGCCAGCAGCGCCCGGCTTTCCCTAGCGGGAGTTGGTCCCGGGGAGCTGTTTTTT
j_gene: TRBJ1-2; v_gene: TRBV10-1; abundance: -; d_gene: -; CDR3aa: CASTSPLEPYGYTF; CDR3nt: TGCGCCAGCACCTCCCCACTCGAGCCGTATGGCTACACCTTC
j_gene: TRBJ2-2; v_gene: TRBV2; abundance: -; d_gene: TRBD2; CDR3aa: CASSLRGDAGELFF; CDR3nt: TGTGCCAGCAGCCTCCGGGGGGACGCCGGGGAGCTGTTTTTT
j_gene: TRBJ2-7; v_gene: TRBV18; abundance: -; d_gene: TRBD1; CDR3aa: CASLPETGSYEQYF; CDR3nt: TGTGCCAGCTTACCGGAGACAGGGAGTTACGAGCAGTACTTC
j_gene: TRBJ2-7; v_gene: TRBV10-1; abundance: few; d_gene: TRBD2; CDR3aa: CASALLAGSYEQYF; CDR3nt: TGCGCCAGCGCGCTACTAGCGGGCTCCTACGAGCAGTACTTC
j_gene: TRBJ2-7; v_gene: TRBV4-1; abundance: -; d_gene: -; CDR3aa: CASSQDFGGLVDGEQYF; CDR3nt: TGCGCCAGCAGCCAAGATTTTGGCGGGCTAGTTGACGGCGAGCAGTACTTC
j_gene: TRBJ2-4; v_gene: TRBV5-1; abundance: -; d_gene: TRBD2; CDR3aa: CASSYLPGLAGGAAKNIQYF; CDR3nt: TGCGCCAGCAGCTATTTGCCGGGACTAGCGGGAGGAGCGGCCAAAAACATTCAGTACTTC
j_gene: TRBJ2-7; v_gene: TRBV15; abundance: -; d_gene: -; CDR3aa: CATSRLAETSYEQYF; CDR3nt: TGTGCCACCAGCAGATTAGCGGAAACTTCCTACGAGCAGTACTTC
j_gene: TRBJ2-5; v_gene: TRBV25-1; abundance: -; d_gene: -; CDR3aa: CASSAPSWWSETQYF; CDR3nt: TGTGCCAGCAGTGCGCCGAGTTGGTGGTCAGAGACCCAGTACTTC
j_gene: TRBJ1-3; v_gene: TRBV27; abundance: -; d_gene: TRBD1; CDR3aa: CASSRLPQGALRNTIYF; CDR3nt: TGTGCCAGCTCCAGACTACCACAGGGGGCTCTGAGAAACACCATATATTTT